The T cell receptor beta chain under discussion was sequenced for a study of graft-versus-host responses after intestinal transplantation. Assay used: immunoSEQ multiplex PCR; TCRdb lists only in-frame clones, some missing. The data hold around 76,000 clones, with approximately 93% observed a single time. Overall study findings and caveats: Within allografts, high graft-versus-host to host-versus-graft clonal ratios were seen among patients with graft-donor T cell macrochimerism.

Note on this clone: The antigen is undetermined.

Per germline, CDR1 ENHRY and CDR2 SYGVKD. The CDR3 contains 12 residues. V shed 0 bases and J shed 6 bases, with 3 bases lying between them. The receptor was isolated from a human donor who received an intestinal transplant. The chain joins TRBV10-3 to TRBJ2-1; D is ambiguous. This material consisted of unstimulated CD8+ T cells sorted from spleen or lymph node cells, taken before intestinal transplant. CDR3 sequence (DNA): TGTGCCATCAGTGAGTCCGGCAATGAGCAGTTCTTC. It is translated as CAISESGNEQFF.